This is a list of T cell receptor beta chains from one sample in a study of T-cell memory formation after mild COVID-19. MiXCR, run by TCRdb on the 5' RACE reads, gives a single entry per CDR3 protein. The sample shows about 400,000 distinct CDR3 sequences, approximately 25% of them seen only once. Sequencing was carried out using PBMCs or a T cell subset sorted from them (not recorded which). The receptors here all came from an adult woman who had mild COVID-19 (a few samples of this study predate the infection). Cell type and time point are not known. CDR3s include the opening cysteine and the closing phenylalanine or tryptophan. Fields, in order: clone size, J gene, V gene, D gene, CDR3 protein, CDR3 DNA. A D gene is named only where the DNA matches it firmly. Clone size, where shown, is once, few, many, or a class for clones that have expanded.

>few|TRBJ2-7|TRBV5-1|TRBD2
CASSWWEGYEQYF
TGCGCCAGCAGCTGGTGGGAGGGCTACGAGCAGTACTTC
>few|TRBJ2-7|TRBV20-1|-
CSARTVSSYEQYF
TGCAGTGCTCGGACGGTTAGCTCCTACGAGCAGTACTTC
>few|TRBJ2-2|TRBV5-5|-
CASSLIQTGELFF
TGTGCCAGCAGCTTGATACAGACCGGGGAGCTGTTTTTT
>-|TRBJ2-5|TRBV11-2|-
CASSLYGADQETQYF
TGTGCCAGCAGCTTATACGGGGCAGACCAAGAGACCCAGTACTTC
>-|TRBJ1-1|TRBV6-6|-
CASSLSTYTEAFF
TGTGCCAGCAGTTTATCGACTTACACTGAAGCTTTCTTT
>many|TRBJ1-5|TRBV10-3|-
CAISGTGFYNQPQHF
TGTGCCATCAGTGGTACAGGGTTTTACAATCAGCCCCAGCATTTT
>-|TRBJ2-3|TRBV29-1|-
CSVCRLIADTQYF
TGCAGCGTTTGCAGACTGATCGCAGATACGCAGTATTTT
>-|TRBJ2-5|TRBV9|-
CASRSSPGLQETQYF
TGTGCCAGCCGCTCCTCTCCGGGACTCCAAGAGACCCAGTACTTC
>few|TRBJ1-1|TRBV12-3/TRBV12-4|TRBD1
CASSWDSLNTEAFF
TGTGCCAGCAGCTGGGACAGCTTAAACACTGAAGCTTTCTTT
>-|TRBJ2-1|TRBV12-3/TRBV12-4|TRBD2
CASSFASGVEQFF
TGTGCCAGCAGTTTCGCTAGCGGGGTTGAGCAGTTCTTC
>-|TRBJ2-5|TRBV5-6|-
CASGAGSQETQYF
TGTGCCAGCGGGGCCGGATCACAAGAGACCCAGTACTTC
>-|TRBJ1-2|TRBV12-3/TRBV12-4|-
CASSQTTRGFVYGYTF
TGTGCCAGCAGTCAAACTACTCGGGGATTCGTTTATGGCTACACCTTC
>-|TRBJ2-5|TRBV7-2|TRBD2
CASSPRNSGGETQYF
TGTGCCAGCAGCCCCAGGAATAGCGGGGGAGAGACCCAGTACTTC
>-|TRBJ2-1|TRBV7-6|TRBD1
CASSITPGQGDEQFF
TGTGCCAGCAGCATCACTCCGGGACAGGGCGATGAGCAGTTCTTC
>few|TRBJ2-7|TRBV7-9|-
CASSLSTAPQDF
TGTGCCAGCAGTCTAAGCACGGCCCCGCAGGACTTC
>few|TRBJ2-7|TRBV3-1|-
CASRHRGLEFSEQYF
TGTGCCAGCAGACACCGAGGGCTAGAATTCTCCGAGCAGTACTTC
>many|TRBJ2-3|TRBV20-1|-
CSARDPRGDTQYF
TGCAGTGCTAGAGACCCCAGGGGAGATACGCAGTATTTT
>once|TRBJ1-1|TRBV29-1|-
CSAGGLEAFF
TGCAGCGCCGGGGGCTTGGAAGCTTTCTTT